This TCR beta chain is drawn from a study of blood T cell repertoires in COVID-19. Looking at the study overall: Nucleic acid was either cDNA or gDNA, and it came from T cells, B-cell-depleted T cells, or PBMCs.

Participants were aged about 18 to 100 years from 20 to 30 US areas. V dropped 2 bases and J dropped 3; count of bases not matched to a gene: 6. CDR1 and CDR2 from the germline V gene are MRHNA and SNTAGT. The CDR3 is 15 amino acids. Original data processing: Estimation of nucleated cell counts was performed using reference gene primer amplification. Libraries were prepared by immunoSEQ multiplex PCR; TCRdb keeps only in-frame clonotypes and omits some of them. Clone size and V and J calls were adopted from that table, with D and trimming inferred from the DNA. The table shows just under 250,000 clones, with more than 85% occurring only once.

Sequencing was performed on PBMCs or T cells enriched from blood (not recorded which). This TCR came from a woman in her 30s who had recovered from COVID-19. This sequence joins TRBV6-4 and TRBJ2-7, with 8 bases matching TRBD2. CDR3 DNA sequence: TGTGCCAGCAGTGACGGGACTAGAGTCCTCTACGAGCAGTACTTC. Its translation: CASSDGTRVLYEQYF.